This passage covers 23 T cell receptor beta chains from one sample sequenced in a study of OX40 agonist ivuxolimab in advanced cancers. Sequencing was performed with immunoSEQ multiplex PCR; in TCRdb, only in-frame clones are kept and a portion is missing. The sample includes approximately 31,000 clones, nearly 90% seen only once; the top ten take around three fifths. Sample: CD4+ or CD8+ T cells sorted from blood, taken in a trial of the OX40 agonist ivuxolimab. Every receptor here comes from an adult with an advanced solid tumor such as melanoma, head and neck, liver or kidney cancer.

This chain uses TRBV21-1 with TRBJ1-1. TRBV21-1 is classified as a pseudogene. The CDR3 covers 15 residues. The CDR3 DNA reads TGTGCCAGCAGCAAAGTCGAGGTGAGGAGCACTGAAGCTTTCTTT. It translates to CASSKVEVRSTEAFF.

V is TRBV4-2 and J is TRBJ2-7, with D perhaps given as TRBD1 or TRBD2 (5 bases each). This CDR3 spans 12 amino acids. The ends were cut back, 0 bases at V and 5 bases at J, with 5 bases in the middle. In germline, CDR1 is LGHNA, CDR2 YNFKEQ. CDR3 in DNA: TGTGCCAGCAGCCAAGAGGGGGACGAGCAGTACTTC. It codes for CASSQEGDEQYF.

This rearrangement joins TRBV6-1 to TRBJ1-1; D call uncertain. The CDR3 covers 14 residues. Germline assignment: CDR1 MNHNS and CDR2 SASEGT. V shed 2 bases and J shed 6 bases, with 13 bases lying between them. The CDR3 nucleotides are TGTGCCAGCAGTGAACGGTGGAGTTTTCCTGAAGCTTTCTTT. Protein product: CASSERWSFPEAFF.

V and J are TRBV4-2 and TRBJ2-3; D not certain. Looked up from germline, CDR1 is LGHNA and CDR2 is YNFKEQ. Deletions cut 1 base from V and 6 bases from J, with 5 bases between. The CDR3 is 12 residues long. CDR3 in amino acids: CASSQGADTQYF. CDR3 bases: TGTGCCAGCAGCCAAGGCGCGGATACGCAGTATTTT.

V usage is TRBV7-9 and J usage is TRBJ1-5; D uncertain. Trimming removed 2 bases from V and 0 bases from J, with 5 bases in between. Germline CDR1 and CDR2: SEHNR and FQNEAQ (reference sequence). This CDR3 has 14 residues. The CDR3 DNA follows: TGTGCCAGCAGCTTAATAGATAGCAATCAGCCCCAGCATTTT. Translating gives CASSLIDSNQPQHF.

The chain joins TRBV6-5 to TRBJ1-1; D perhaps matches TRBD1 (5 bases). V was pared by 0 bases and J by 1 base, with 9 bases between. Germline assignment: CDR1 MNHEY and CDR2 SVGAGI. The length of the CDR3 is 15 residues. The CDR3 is CASSYSGDWNTEAFF. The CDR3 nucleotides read TGTGCCAGCAGTTACTCGGGGGACTGGAACACTGAAGCTTTCTTT.

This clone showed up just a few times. The CDR3 protein is CARSRLKGRPNQPQHF. The CDR3 nucleotides read TGTGCCAGAAGCCGATTAAAAGGCCGGCCCAATCAGCCCCAGCATTTT. The chain joins TRBV5-3 to TRBJ1-5, with D hard to call. TRBV5-3 is an ORF; its function is uncertain. Trimming stripped 4 bases from V and 3 bases from J, with 17 bases between. CDR3 length equals 16 residues.

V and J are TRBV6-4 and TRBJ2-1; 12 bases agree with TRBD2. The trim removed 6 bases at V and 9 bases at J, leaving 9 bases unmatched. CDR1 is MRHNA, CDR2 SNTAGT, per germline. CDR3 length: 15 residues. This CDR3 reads CASSHLAGGPSEQFF. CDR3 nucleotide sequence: TGTGCCAGCAGCCATCTAGCGGGGGGGCCAAGTGAGCAGTTCTTC.

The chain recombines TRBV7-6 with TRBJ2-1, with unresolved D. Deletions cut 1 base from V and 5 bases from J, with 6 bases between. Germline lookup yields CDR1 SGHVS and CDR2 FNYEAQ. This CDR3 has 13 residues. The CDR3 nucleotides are TGTGCCAGCAGCTTAGAACCAAACAATGAGCAGTTCTTC. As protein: CASSLEPNNEQFF.

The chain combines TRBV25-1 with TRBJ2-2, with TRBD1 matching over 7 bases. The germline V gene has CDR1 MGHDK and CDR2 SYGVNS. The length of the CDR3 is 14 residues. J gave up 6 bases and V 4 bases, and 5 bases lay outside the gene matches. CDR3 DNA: TGTGCCAGCAGTGCCAGACAGGGTGCCGGGGAGCTGTTTTTT. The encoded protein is CASSARQGAGELFF.

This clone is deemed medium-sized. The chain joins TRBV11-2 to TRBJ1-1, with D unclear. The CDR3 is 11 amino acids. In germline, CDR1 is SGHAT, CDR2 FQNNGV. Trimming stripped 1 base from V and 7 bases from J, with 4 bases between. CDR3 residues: CASSLGGEAFF. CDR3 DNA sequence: TGTGCCAGCAGCTTAGGGGGTGAAGCTTTCTTT.

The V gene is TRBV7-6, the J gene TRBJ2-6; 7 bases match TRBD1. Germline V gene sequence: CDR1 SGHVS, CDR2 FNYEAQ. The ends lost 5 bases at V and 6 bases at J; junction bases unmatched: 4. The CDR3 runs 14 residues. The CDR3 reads CASSTGQEANVLTF. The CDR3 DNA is TGTGCCAGCAGCACAGGACAGGAGGCCAACGTCCTGACTTTC.

The CDR3 region is CASSSGTGPGNTIYF. CDR3 DNA: TGCGCCAGCAGCTCCGGGACAGGGCCTGGAAACACCATATATTTT. The rearrangement links TRBV4-3 to TRBJ1-3, with TRBD1 identical over 9 bases. This CDR3 has 15 residues. V was clipped by 5 bases and J by 2 bases; unmatched bases: 4. CDR1 LGHNA and CDR2 YSLEER come from the germline V gene.

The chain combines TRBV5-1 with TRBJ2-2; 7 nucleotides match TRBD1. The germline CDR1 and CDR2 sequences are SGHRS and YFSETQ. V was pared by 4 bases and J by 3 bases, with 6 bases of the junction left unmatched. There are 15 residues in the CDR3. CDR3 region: CASSHGQADTGELFF. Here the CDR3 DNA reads TGCGCCAGCAGCCACGGACAGGCGGACACCGGGGAGCTGTTTTTT.

CDR3 DNA: TGTGCCTGGACAGAATCCTACGAGCAGTACTTC. Residues: CAWTESYEQYF. This chain uses TRBV30 with TRBJ2-7; D gene uncertain. With 4 bases removed from V and 1 base from J, the gap between germline ends came to 5 bases. The germline V gene has CDR1 GTSNPN and CDR2 SVGIG (reference sequence). The CDR3 has 11 amino acids.

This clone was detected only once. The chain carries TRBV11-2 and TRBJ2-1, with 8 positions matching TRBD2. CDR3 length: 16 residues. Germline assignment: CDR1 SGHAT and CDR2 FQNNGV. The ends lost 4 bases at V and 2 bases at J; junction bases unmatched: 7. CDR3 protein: CASSSLSGATYNEQFF. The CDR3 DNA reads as TGTGCCAGCAGCTCCCTTAGCGGGGCAACCTACAATGAGCAGTTCTTC. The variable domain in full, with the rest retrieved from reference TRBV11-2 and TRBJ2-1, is EAGVAQSPRYKIIEKRQSVAFWCNPISGHATLYWYQQILGQGPKLLIQFQNNGVVDDSQLPKDRFSAERLKGVDSTLKIQPAKLEDSAVYLCASSSLSGATYNEQFFGPGTRLTVL.

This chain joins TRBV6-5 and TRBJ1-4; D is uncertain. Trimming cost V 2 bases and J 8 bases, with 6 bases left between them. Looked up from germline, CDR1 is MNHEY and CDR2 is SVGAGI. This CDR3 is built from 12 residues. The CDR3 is CASSYSGEKLFF. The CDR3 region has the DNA TGTGCCAGCAGTTACAGCGGCGAAAAACTGTTTTTT.

Here the CDR3 reads CASSVEVGTDEKLFF. Here the CDR3 DNA reads TGTGCCAGCAGCGTAGAAGTCGGGACAGATGAAAAACTGTTTTTT. This chain connects TRBV9 to TRBJ1-4; 7 bases fit TRBD1. The CDR3 is 15 residues long. The ends lost 0 bases at V and 6 bases at J; junction bases unmatched: 5. Germline V gene sequence: CDR1 SGDLS, CDR2 YYNGEE.

The CDR3 region has the DNA TGTGCCAGCAGTTCCCCCCCTGATGACGGTTTAGTGACAGATACGCAGTATTTT. Encoded protein: CASSSPPDDGLVTDTQYF. The chain has TRBV28 and TRBJ2-3; D not resolved. The germline V and J ends were trimmed by 4 bases and 3 bases, with 23 bases remaining between them. The CDR3 is 18 residues long. The germline V gene has CDR1 MDHEN and CDR2 SYDVKM.

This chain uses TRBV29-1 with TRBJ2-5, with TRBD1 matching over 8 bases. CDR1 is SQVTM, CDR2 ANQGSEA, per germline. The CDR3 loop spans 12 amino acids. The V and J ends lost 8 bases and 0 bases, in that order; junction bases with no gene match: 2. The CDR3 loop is CSLQGDQETQYF. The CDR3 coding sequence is TGCAGCCTACAGGGGGACCAAGAGACCCAGTACTTC.

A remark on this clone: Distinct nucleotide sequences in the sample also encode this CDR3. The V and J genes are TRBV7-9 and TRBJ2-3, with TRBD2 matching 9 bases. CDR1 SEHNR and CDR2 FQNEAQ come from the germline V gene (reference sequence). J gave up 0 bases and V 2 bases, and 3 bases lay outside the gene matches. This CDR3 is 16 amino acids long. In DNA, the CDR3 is TGTGCCAGCAGCTTAAGAAGCGGGGGGAGCACAGATACGCAGTATTTT. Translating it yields CASSLRSGGSTDTQYF.

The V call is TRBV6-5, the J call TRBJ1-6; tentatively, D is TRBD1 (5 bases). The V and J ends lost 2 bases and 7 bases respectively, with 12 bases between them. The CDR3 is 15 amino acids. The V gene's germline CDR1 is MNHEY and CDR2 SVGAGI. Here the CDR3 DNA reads TGTGCCAGCAGTTACGGTTTAGACAGCAATTCACCCCTCCACTTT. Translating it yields CASSYGLDSNSPLHF.

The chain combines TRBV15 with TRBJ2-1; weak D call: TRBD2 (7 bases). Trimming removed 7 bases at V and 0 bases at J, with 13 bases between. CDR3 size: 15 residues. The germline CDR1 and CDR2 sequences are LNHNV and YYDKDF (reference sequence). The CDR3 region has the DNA TGTGCCACCACAAGGGGGGGCGCCTCCTACAATGAGCAGTTCTTC. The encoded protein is CATTRGGASYNEQFF.